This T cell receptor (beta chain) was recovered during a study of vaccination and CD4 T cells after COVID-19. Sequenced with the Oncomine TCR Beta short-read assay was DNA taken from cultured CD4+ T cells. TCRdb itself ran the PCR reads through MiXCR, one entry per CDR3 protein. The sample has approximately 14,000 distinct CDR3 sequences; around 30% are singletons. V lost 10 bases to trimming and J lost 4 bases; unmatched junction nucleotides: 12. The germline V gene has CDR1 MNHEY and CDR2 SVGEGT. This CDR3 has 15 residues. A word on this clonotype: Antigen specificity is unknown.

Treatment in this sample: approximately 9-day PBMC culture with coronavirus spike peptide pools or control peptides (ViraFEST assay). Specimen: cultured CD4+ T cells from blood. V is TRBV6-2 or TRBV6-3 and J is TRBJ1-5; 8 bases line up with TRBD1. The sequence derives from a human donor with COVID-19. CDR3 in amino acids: CATTSGGKGNQPQHF. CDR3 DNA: TGTGCCACCACTTCAGGGGGCAAGGGGAATCAGCCCCAGCATTTT.